Following are 28 T cell receptor beta chains from one sample sequenced in a study of shared clonotypes between healthy human individuals. The protocol was immunoSEQ multiplex PCR, while the TCRdb copy is restricted to in-frame clones and leaves out a portion. The table records around 2.3 million clones, approximately 96% of them present only once. Sample: naive CD4+ T cells sorted from blood. The subset is: CD45RA+ positively selected. All receptors come from a man aged 18 to 30 in good health.

This chain uses TRBV30 with TRBJ1-4; no firm D call. Germline assignment: CDR1 GTSNPN and CDR2 SVGIG (reference sequence). The V end was cut by 2 bases, the J end by 4 bases, with 11 bases between. There are 14 residues in the CDR3. Here the CDR3 reads CAWSRGQLNEKLFF. The CDR3 bases are TGTGCCTGGAGTCGAGGGCAGCTTAATGAAAAACTGTTTTTT.

This rearrangement joins TRBV7-9 to TRBJ1-2; D uncertain. The CDR3 length is 13 residues. Germline assignment: CDR1 SEHNR and CDR2 FQNEAQ (reference sequence). Trimming removed 5 bases from V and 3 bases from J, with 10 bases in between. The CDR3 nucleotides read TGTGCCAGCAGCCTGTTTATGGACTATGGCTACACCTTC. Its protein product is CASSLFMDYGYTF.

J is TRBJ2-7 and V is TRBV6-1, with 8 bases aligning to TRBD1. The CDR3 runs to 13 residues. V was clipped by 7 bases and J by 2 bases; unmatched bases: 4. Germline V gives CDR1 MNHNS, CDR2 SASEGT. The CDR3 region is CASNKQGAYEQYF. CDR3 sequence (DNA): TGTGCCAGCAACAAACAGGGGGCCTACGAGCAGTACTTC.

The chain is built from TRBV7-9 and TRBJ1-2; 7 bases are a match to TRBD1. This CDR3 is 13 amino acids long. CDR1 is SEHNR and CDR2 is FQNEAQ in the germline V gene (reference sequence). The V segment lost 8 bases and the J segment 9 bases; nucleotides outside the gene matches: 12. CDR3 residues: CASAEGQQFSYTF. CDR3 nucleotides: TGTGCCAGCGCAGAGGGACAGCAATTTAGCTACACCTTC.

The chain carries TRBV15 and TRBJ1-5; D remains unclear. Trimming removed 3 bases from V and 7 bases from J, with 10 bases in between. Per germline, CDR1 LNHNV and CDR2 YYDKDF (reference sequence). The CDR3 loop spans 13 amino acids. The CDR3 loop reads CATSRFLRQPQHF. The CDR3, as DNA: TGTGCCACCAGCAGGTTTTTACGGCAGCCCCAGCATTTT.

V and J are TRBV18 and TRBJ1-2; TRBD1 might be the D (5 bases). Trimming shortened V by 6 bases and J by 4 bases, and 15 bases separated the two germline ends. The CDR3 is made up of 14 amino acids. Germline CDR1 is KGHSH and CDR2 is LQKENI. In DNA, the CDR3 is TGTGCCAGCTCCTCTGGGGCGGGGAGCTATGGCTACACCTTC. It is translated as CASSSGAGSYGYTF.

The chain joins TRBV11-2 to TRBJ1-2, with D hard to call. Germline lookup yields CDR1 SGHAT and CDR2 FQNNGV. There are 14 residues in the CDR3. Deletions cut 1 base from V and 3 bases from J, with 9 bases between. The CDR3 bases are TGTGCCAGCAGCTTAGTTGACAAATACTATGGCTACACCTTC. Translation: CASSLVDKYYGYTF.

The rearrangement joins TRBV5-4 to TRBJ2-3; D might be TRBD2 (5 bases). Germline assignment: CDR1 SGHNT and CDR2 YYREEE (reference sequence). Trimming cost V 2 bases and J 2 bases, with 9 bases left between them. The CDR3 extends over 14 amino acids. CDR3 sequence (DNA): TGTGCCAGCAGCTTTGGGAGCCTCACAGATACGCAGTATTTT. Its protein product is CASSFGSLTDTQYF.

The V call is TRBV27, the J call TRBJ1-1, with a tentative D call TRBD1 (5 bases). Germline values: CDR1 MNHEY, CDR2 SMNVEV (reference sequence). Trimming stripped 3 bases from V and 1 base from J, with 12 bases between. The CDR3 runs to 15 residues. CDR3 sequence reads: CASSFVGAQNTEAFF. DNA of the CDR3: TGTGCCAGCAGTTTTGTTGGGGCCCAGAACACTGAAGCTTTCTTT.

J is TRBJ1-1 and V is TRBV6-4; a weak D match, TRBD1 (6 bases). V shed 5 bases and J shed 7 bases, with 14 bases lying between them. Germline-derived CDR1 and CDR2 are MRHNA and SNTAGT. The length of the CDR3 is 13 residues. CDR3: CASSTTTGNEAFF. The CDR3 bases are TGTGCCAGCAGTACCACTACAGGGAATGAAGCTTTCTTT.

This rearrangement joins TRBV7-2 to TRBJ2-7; 14 bases align to TRBD2. CDR3 length: 18 residues. From germline, CDR1 is SGHTA and CDR2 FQGNSA. V was clipped by 5 bases and J by 0 bases; unmatched bases: 9. The CDR3 DNA follows: TGTGCCAGCAGCGTATCGTCGGGACTAGCGGGAGCCTCCTACGAGCAGTACTTC. Translating it yields CASSVSSGLAGASYEQYF.

The gene calls are TRBV6-1 and TRBJ2-6, with 7 bases matching TRBD1. The length of the CDR3 is 18 residues. The V gene end was trimmed by 6 bases and the J gene end by 0 bases; junction bases not matched to a gene: 11. Looked up from germline, CDR1 is MNHNS and CDR2 is SASEGT. This chain's CDR3 is CASSERQGRYSGANVLTF. CDR3 nucleotide sequence: TGTGCCAGCAGCGAACGACAGGGTCGCTACTCTGGGGCCAACGTCCTGACTTTC.

Concerning this clone: Different DNA sequences within this sample yield the same CDR3. The chain is built from TRBV6-6 and TRBJ2-7, with D tentatively TRBD1 (5 bases). Germline loops: CDR1 MNHNY, CDR2 SVGAGI (reference sequence). V shed 2 bases and J shed 4 bases, with 6 bases lying between them. The CDR3 runs 12 residues. In DNA form, the CDR3 reads TGTGCCAGCAGTTACCAGGGTTACGAGCAGTACTTC. Translating it yields CASSYQGYEQYF.

J is TRBJ2-7 and V is TRBV4-1, with D possibly matching TRBD1 (5 bases). This CDR3 is built from 13 residues. Per the germline V gene, CDR1 is MGHRA and CDR2 is YSYEKL. The ends were cut back, 2 bases at V and 3 bases at J, with 8 bases in the middle. CDR3 region: CASSQQQVYEQYF. CDR3 in DNA: TGCGCCAGCAGCCAACAACAGGTCTACGAGCAGTACTTC.

V gene TRBV7-9 combines with J gene TRBJ2-2; no clear D. The length of the CDR3 is 15 residues. V gave up 1 base and J gave up 5 bases, with 11 bases separating them. CDR1 and CDR2 from the germline V gene are SEHNR and FQNEAQ (reference sequence). In nucleotides, the CDR3 is TGTGCCAGCAGCTTAGGTCATCAACCTACCGGGGAGCTGTTTTTT. Its translation: CASSLGHQPTGELFF.

This clone was detected once. The CDR3 bases are TGTGCCACCAGCAGAGACACAGGACTTAATGAAAAACTGTTTTTT. It is translated as CATSRDTGLNEKLFF. The gene calls are TRBV15 and TRBJ1-4; perhaps TRBD1 as D (5 bases). Germline CDR1 reads LNHNV; CDR2 reads YYDKDF (reference sequence). Trimming left V 0 bases short and J 4 bases short, with 9 bases between. The CDR3 covers 15 residues.

The chain joins TRBV4-3 to TRBJ2-2, with 10 bases lining up with TRBD1. The CDR3 spans 16 residues. The germline V gene has CDR1 LGHNA and CDR2 YSLEER. V lost 0 bases, J lost 3 bases, and 1 base stayed unmatched. This chain's CDR3 is CASSQDGTGDTGELFF. The DNA for the CDR3 is TGCGCCAGCAGCCAAGATGGGACAGGGGACACCGGGGAGCTGTTTTTT.

This clone was detected once. The chain joins TRBV29-1 to TRBJ2-1; D is unclear. Looked up from germline, CDR1 is SQVTM and CDR2 is ANQGSEA. CDR3 length: 13 residues. Trimming pared 4 bases from V and 2 bases from J, leaving 9 bases between. Here the CDR3 DNA reads TGCAGCGTTGCAAAACAGCCCTACAATGAGCAGTTCTTC. This translates into CSVAKQPYNEQFF.

The rearrangement uses TRBV5-6 and TRBJ1-1; D is undetermined. CDR3 length: 16 residues. Germline V gene sequence: CDR1 SGHDT, CDR2 YYEEEE. The V end lost 0 bases, the J end lost 0 bases, and 12 bases lay between the germline ends. CDR3 in amino acids: CASSLASWGMNTEAFF. The CDR3 nucleotides are TGTGCCAGCAGCTTGGCCTCTTGGGGAATGAACACTGAAGCTTTCTTT.

V usage is TRBV15 and J usage is TRBJ1-3; D is possibly TRBD1 (6 bases). The CDR3 has 17 amino acids. Germline-derived CDR1 and CDR2 are LNHNV and YYDKDF (reference sequence). V was pared by 0 bases and J by 0 bases, with 12 bases between. The chain's CDR3 is CATSRDRDTLSGNTIYF. The CDR3 bases are TGTGCCACCAGCAGAGACCGGGACACTCTCTCTGGAAACACCATATATTTT. The whole variable domain, remainder taken from reference TRBV15 and TRBJ1-3, is DAMVIQNPRYQVTQFGKPVTLSCSQTLNHNVMYWYQQKSSQAPKLLFHYYDKDFNNEADTPDNFQSRRPNTSFCFLDIRSPGLGDTAMYLCATSRDRDTLSGNTIYFGEGSWLTVV.

The chain combines TRBV20-1 with TRBJ1-3, with unresolved D. Deletions cut 5 bases from V and 7 bases from J, with 9 bases between. Germline CDR1 reads DFQATT; CDR2 reads SNEGSKA (reference sequence). This CDR3 comprises 11 residues. The CDR3 here is CSALAVNTIYF. The CDR3 DNA is TGCAGTGCTCTAGCGGTGAACACCATATATTTT.

V and J are TRBV5-1 and TRBJ1-4; a weak D match, TRBD1 (6 bases). The germline CDR1 and CDR2 sequences are SGHRS and YFSETQ. V lost 0 bases and J lost 0, with 18 bases in between. The CDR3 is 19 amino acids. The CDR3 nucleotides are TGCGCCAGCAGCTTGGACCAGGGACACCAACGGGCAACTAATGAAAAACTGTTTTTT. This translates into CASSLDQGHQRATNEKLFF.

The rearrangement links TRBV30 to TRBJ2-2; 12 nucleotides line up with TRBD2. J gave up 4 bases and V 2 bases, and 8 bases lay outside the gene matches. This CDR3 contains 17 residues. CDR1 and CDR2 (germline): GTSNPN, SVGIG (reference sequence). As DNA, the CDR3 is TGTGCCTGGAGTTATTACTTGACTAGCGGGAGCACCGGGGAGCTGTTTTTT. Amino acid sequence: CAWSYYLTSGSTGELFF.

Note on this clone: A junction boundary mismatches the germline segment, possibly from a read error. V is TRBV20-1 and J is TRBJ2-7; 8 bases agree with TRBD2. Per germline, CDR1 DFQATT and CDR2 SNEGSKA (reference sequence). This CDR3 contains 11 residues. The CDR3: CSASTGTRILF. DNA of the CDR3: TGCAGTGCAAGTACCGGGACTAGAATTCTCTTC.

This clone was counted a single time. The chain links TRBV21-1 to TRBJ2-7. TRBV21-1 is noted as a pseudogene. This CDR3 comprises 15 residues. CDR3 sequence reads: CASSKSLSNPYEQYF. The CDR3 bases are TGTGCCAGCAGCAAATCCCTCAGCAACCCCTACGAGCAGTACTTC.

V is TRBV15 and J is TRBJ2-5, with a weak D call TRBD2 (5 bases). Trimming took off 0 bases at V and 1 base at J, with 12 bases between the two ends. The length of the CDR3 is 16 residues. Germline assignment: CDR1 LNHNV and CDR2 YYDKDF (reference sequence). The CDR3 DNA is TGTGCCACCAGCAGAGATCACGGGAAGGGCCAAGAGACCCAGTACTTC. As protein: CATSRDHGKGQETQYF. The full variable domain, rest sourced from reference TRBV15 and TRBJ2-5, is DAMVIQNPRYQVTQFGKPVTLSCSQTLNHNVMYWYQQKSSQAPKLLFHYYDKDFNNEADTPDNFQSRRPNTSFCFLDIRSPGLGDTAMYLCATSRDHGKGQETQYFGPGTRLLVL.

The chain employs TRBV5-4 and TRBJ2-1; 11 bases fit TRBD1. V lost 4 bases to trimming and J lost 9 bases; unmatched junction nucleotides: 9. CDR1 is SGHNT, CDR2 YYREEE, per germline (reference sequence). The CDR3 has 15 amino acids. CDR3 sequence: CASSPPGQGAFEQFF. As DNA, the CDR3 is TGTGCCAGCAGCCCGCCAGGACAGGGGGCGTTTGAGCAGTTCTTC.

CDR3 loop: CASSRRASGNQPQHF. The CDR3 DNA follows: TGTGCCAGCAGTCGAAGGGCGAGCGGCAATCAGCCCCAGCATTTT. The V gene is TRBV6-5, the J gene TRBJ1-5; D gene unclear. Germline V gene data show CDR1 as MNHEY and CDR2 as SVGAGI. This CDR3 contains 15 residues. V was clipped by 5 bases and J by 2 bases, with 13 bases between them.